Below, one T cell receptor (beta chain) is given with its context. The entry originates in a study of T cell responses to AZD1222 COVID-19 vaccine. TCRdb's table, derived via immunoSEQ multiplex PCR, lists solely in-frame clones and lacks some. Among about 180,000 clones listed, roughly 88% were seen once. Sequences were derived from peripheral blood, sampled on day 0 of AZD1222 vaccination. The TCR comes from an adult in good health.

In DNA, the CDR3 is TGTGCCAGCAGCCAAGTGGATCGCCTAGTTAAGGGGACCCAGTACTTC. Its protein product is CASSQVDRLVKGTQYF. The chain has TRBV3-1 (or the pseudogene TRBV3-2) and TRBJ2-5; unclear D gene. From germline, CDR1 is LGHDT and CDR2 YNNKEL (reference sequence). The germline V and J ends were trimmed by 1 base and 7 bases, with 19 bases remaining between them. The CDR3 loop spans 16 amino acids.